The 10 T cell receptor beta chains listed next were all sequenced from one sample in a study of cytomegalovirus exposure and HLA in healthy donors. Produced via immunoSEQ multiplex PCR; TCRdb's table is partial and in-frame only. The sample lists around 49,000 clones, roughly 93% seen once, with around 1.4% in the top ten. Sequencing was done on a sample of PBMCs. The source is a young man in good health and CMV-seronegative.

This chain links TRBV4-2 with TRBJ2-7, with TRBD2 identical over 7 bases. The CDR3 totals 12 residues. V lost 1 base and J lost 7; bases outside the gene matches: 1. The germline CDR1 and CDR2 sequences are LGHNA and YNFKEQ. CDR3 sequence reads: CASSQAGGEQYF. The CDR3, as DNA: TGTGCCAGCAGCCAAGCGGGGGGAGAGCAGTACTTC.

This chain connects TRBV10-3 to TRBJ1-1, with 9 bases lining up with TRBD1. Germline values: CDR1 ENHRY, CDR2 SYGVKD. V trimming: 11 bases; J trimming: 6 bases; junction bases outside the gene matches: 7. The CDR3 is 12 amino acids. CDR3 bases: TGTGCCTCCCGGGACAGGGCCCCTGAAGCTTTCTTT. Amino acid sequence: CASRDRAPEAFF.

The chain carries TRBV28 and TRBJ2-1, with 7 bases matching TRBD2. CDR1 MDHEN and CDR2 SYDVKM come from the germline V gene. V gave up 2 bases and J gave up 7 bases; unmatched junction bases: 5. There are 14 residues in the CDR3. The CDR3 region has the DNA TGTGCCAGCAGTTTACGGCCGGGGGGTAATGAGCAGTTCTTC. It encodes CASSLRPGGNEQFF.

J is TRBJ2-1 and V is TRBV12-2; the table's D call, TRBD2, has no DNA check behind it. TRBV12-2 is shown as a pseudogene. The CDR3 is made up of 19 amino acids. The CDR3 DNA reads TGTGCAAGTCGCCCGCCAATAGGGTGGCTAGCCTCTTCCTACAATGAGCAGTTCTTC. Its protein is CASRPPIGWLASSYNEQFF.

The chain uses TRBV11-3 and TRBJ2-7; 8 bases line up with TRBD2. With 8 bases clipped from V and 2 bases from J, the junction kept 5 bases outside the gene matches. Germline V gene data show CDR1 as SGHNT and CDR2 as YENEEA. The CDR3 sequence is 13 residues long. CDR3 nucleotide sequence: TGTGCCAGCCGGCTAGCGGGTACCTACGAGCAGTACTTC. Its protein is CASRLAGTYEQYF.

The chain uses TRBV7-9 and TRBJ1-2; a weak D match, TRBD1 (6 bases). The length of the CDR3 is 15 residues. The germline V and J ends were trimmed by 1 base and 2 bases, with 11 bases remaining between them. Per the germline V gene, CDR1 is SEHNR and CDR2 is FQNEAQ (reference sequence). This chain's CDR3 is CASSLDLGANYGYTF. The CDR3 DNA reads as TGTGCCAGCAGCTTAGATTTGGGGGCCAACTATGGCTACACCTTC.

CDR3 nucleotides: TGCGCCAGCAGCCAAGGGGCTGCAGGGTTCAATGAGCAGTTCTTC. Protein sequence: CASSQGAAGFNEQFF. This chain uses TRBV4-3 with TRBJ2-1; perhaps TRBD1 as D (5 bases). The CDR3 extends over 15 amino acids. The germline gives CDR1 LGHNA, CDR2 YSLEER. The ends were cut back, 1 base at V and 6 bases at J, with 13 bases in the middle.

A few counts support this clone. The chain employs TRBV6-5 and TRBJ2-7, with TRBD2 matching 8 bases. Losses at the gene ends were 6 bases for V and 0 bases for J; bases not matched to a gene: 4. The CDR3 totals 14 residues. CDR1 is MNHEY and CDR2 is SVGAGI in the germline V gene. The CDR3 nucleotides are TGTGCCAGCAGATACAGCGGGAGCTCCTACGAGCAGTACTTC. This codes for CASRYSGSSYEQYF.

The CDR3 bases are TGTGCCAGCAGCGTAGTTGGGACTAGCGGGAGTAGGGCCGGGGAGCTGTTTTTT. Protein product: CASSVVGTSGSRAGELFF. This chain joins TRBV9 and TRBJ2-2, with 14 bases matching TRBD2. The CDR3 sequence is 18 residues long. With 0 bases clipped from V and 6 bases from J, the junction kept 7 bases outside the gene matches. CDR1 SGDLS and CDR2 YYNGEE come from the germline V gene.

DNA of the CDR3: TGCGCCAGCAGCTTGGTCAGGGGGAGCAATCAGCCCCAGCATTTT. This translates into CASSLVRGSNQPQHF. V is TRBV5-1 and J is TRBJ1-5; the match to TRBD1 covers 7 bases. After removal of 0 bases from V and 1 base from J, the junction contained 1 base not matched to a gene. This CDR3 has 15 residues. Per germline, CDR1 SGHRS and CDR2 YFSETQ.